The clone carrying this TCR beta chain was observed a few times. Antigen unknown. This sample was taken from a study of beta chain features in type 1 diabetes. Expressed TCRB transcripts were sequenced after all isolated RNA was converted to cDNA. Read counts averaged approximately 3.5 million for samples of naive, central memory and regulatory T cells. TCRdb's copy holds only in-frame clones and misses some; the assay was immunoSEQ multiplex PCR. The sample lists 810,000 or so clones, roughly a sixth occurring once. Study findings and constraints: Over-representation of high TCR-expressing cells was a possible consequence of cDNA sequencing.

The sample consisted of naive CD4+ T cells from blood. The receptor was isolated from a woman between 18 and 29 years old in good health.

This CDR3 reads CAITEGQGSYNEQFF. DNA for the CDR3: TGTGCCATCACCGAGGGACAGGGGTCCTACAATGAGCAGTTCTTC. The V gene is TRBV10-3, the J gene TRBJ2-1, with 10 nucleotides matching TRBD1. Germline CDR1 ENHRY, CDR2 SYGVKD. The CDR3 runs 15 residues. Unmatched junction bases numbered 4, after V lost 7 bases and J lost 1 base.